Listed here is a single T cell receptor beta chain. The germline CDR1 and CDR2 sequences are SGDLS and YYNGEE. The ends were cut back, 0 bases at V and 5 bases at J, with 17 bases in the middle. This CDR3 has 16 residues. This sample was taken from a study of T cell changes during pregnancy in multiple sclerosis. Clones were read by immunoSEQ multiplex PCR, and TCRdb kept only the in-frame ones, dropping some. This sample has 90,000 to 130,000 clones, with 92% found just once. This TCR was recovered from a female donor with multiple sclerosis, enrolled in a pregnancy study. This chain connects TRBV9 to TRBJ1-2, with D perhaps matching TRBD1 (6 bases). Material: peripheral blood, obtained in the third trimester of pregnancy. CDR3 sequence (DNA): TGTGCCAGCAGCGTAGAGGAACAGGGAGGGAGTTATGGCTACACCTTC. It codes for CASSVEEQGGSYGYTF. The variable domain in full, completed from reference TRBV9 and TRBJ1-2, reads DSGVTQTPKHLITATGQRVTLRCSPRSGDLSVYWYQQSLDQGLQFLIQYYNGEERAKGNILERFSAQQFPDLHSELNLSSLELGDSALYFCASSVEEQGGSYGYTFGSGTRLTVV.